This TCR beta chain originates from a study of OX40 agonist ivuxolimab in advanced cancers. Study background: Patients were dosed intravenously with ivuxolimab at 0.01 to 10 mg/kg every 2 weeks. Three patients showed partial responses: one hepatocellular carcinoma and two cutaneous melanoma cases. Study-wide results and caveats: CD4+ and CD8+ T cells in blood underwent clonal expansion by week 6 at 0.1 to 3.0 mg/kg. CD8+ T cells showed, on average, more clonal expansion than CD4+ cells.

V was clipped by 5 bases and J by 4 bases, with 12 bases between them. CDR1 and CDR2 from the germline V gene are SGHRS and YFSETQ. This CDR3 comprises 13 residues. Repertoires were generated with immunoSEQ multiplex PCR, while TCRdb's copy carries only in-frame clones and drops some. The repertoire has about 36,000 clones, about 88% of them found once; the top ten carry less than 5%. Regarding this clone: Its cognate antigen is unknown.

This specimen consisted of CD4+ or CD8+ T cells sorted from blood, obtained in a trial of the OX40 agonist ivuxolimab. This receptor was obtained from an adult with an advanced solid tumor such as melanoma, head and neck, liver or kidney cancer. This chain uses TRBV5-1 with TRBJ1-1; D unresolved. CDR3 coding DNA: TGCGCCAGCAGAGGACGCCAGACCACTGAAGCTTTCTTT. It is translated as CASRGRQTTEAFF.